The 8 T cell receptor beta chains given below trace back to one sample, sequenced in a study of regulatory T cells in long-lasting Graves disease. iRepertoire HTBI primers and Arm-PCR of CDR3 regions built TCR beta libraries. TCRdb reprocessed the multiplex PCR reads with MiXCR, giving one entry per CDR3 protein. The repertoire has 550,000 or so distinct CDR3 sequences, around 12% of them found once; the top ten carry over 7%. Specified time point: newly diagnosed GD, antithyroid drugs for less than 3 months. The authors made the TCR library using RNA they extracted from PBMCs. Another study also made use of these data, one on T cells in Graves' hyperthyroidism and ophthalmopathy.

This sample comprised peripheral blood mononuclear cells (PBMCs), obtained at new diagnosis, from a patient treated with antithyroid drugs. These receptors were obtained from a woman aged 25 to 39 with Graves disease.

This chain joins TRBV10-3 and TRBJ2-1, with D perhaps being TRBD1 or TRBD2 (6 bases each). CDR1 is ENHRY, CDR2 SYGVKD, per germline. V was cut by 10 bases and J by 0 bases, with 16 bases left in between. This CDR3 contains 15 residues. CDR3 amino acids: CATGRGGSSYNEQFF. The CDR3 region has the DNA TGTGCCACCGGGAGAGGGGGGAGCTCCTACAATGAGCAGTTCTTC.

This clonotype was found many times. The chain joins TRBV16 to TRBJ1-2; D possibly corresponds to TRBD1 (5 bases). The CDR3 sequence is 15 residues long. Per the germline V gene, CDR1 is KGHSY and CDR2 is FQNENV. The ends were cut back, 1 base at V and 3 bases at J, with 12 bases in the middle. The CDR3 protein is CASSQWIRDDYGYTF. In nucleotides, the CDR3 is TGTGCCAGCAGCCAATGGATCAGGGACGACTATGGCTACACCTTC.

Ten or more counts support this clonotype. The rearrangement links TRBV29-1 to TRBJ2-7, with TRBD1 matching over 8 bases. The CDR3 has 16 residues. CDR1 SQVTM and CDR2 ANQGSEA come from the germline V gene. The J segment lost 5 bases and the V segment lost 0 bases, leaving 12 bases of the junction unmatched. Here the CDR3 reads CSVEDIRGRGPHEQYF. The CDR3 nucleotides read TGCAGCGTTGAAGATATTAGAGGCAGGGGGCCCCACGAGCAGTACTTC.

This clonotype has at least ten counts. V gene TRBV2 combines with J gene TRBJ1-5; no firm D call. The CDR3 length is 14 residues. Looked up from germline, CDR1 is SNHLY and CDR2 is FYNNEI. V was trimmed by 7 bases and J by 0 bases, leaving 10 bases between them. The CDR3 DNA reads TGTGCCAGCACTTCGTTCCATAGCAATCAGCCCCAGCATTTT. The encoded protein is CASTSFHSNQPQHF.

The table lists this clonotype with many counts. The chain has TRBV5-1 and TRBJ2-7; TRBD1 is a possible D gene (5 bases). This CDR3 comprises 12 residues. The germline V gene encodes CDR1 SGHRS and CDR2 YFSETQ. The ends were cut back, 0 bases at V and 7 bases at J, with 8 bases in the middle. CDR3 DNA: TGCGCCAGCAGCTTGGGACAGTGGGAGCAGTACTTC. This gives the protein CASSLGQWEQYF.

In this sample, this clonotype turned up many times. The chain links TRBV20-1 to TRBJ2-7; tentatively, D is TRBD2 (7 bases). The CDR3 length is 16 residues. From germline, CDR1 is DFQATT and CDR2 SNEGSKA (reference sequence). V lost 1 base to trimming and J lost 5 bases, with 21 bases between them. CDR3 coding DNA: TGCAGTGCTAGAGCCCCGGGGGCGGGAGTCGGCGACGAGCAGTACTTC. It codes for CSARAPGAGVGDEQYF.

This sequence joins TRBV6-5 and TRBJ2-7; tentatively, D is TRBD1 (7 bases). The V end was cut by 2 bases, the J end by 0 bases, with 14 bases between. The CDR3 is made up of 16 amino acids. The germline V gene encodes CDR1 MNHEY and CDR2 SVGAGI. Here the CDR3 DNA reads TGTGCCAGCAGTTACCTCAGGGGGACTTCCTCCTACGAGCAGTACTTC. It codes for CASSYLRGTSSYEQYF.

Ten or more counts support this clonotype. This chain uses TRBV11-2 with TRBJ2-3; D possibly corresponds to TRBD2 (5 bases). The germline V gene encodes CDR1 SGHAT and CDR2 FQNNGV. The CDR3 has 16 residues. V was clipped by 5 bases and J by 0 bases, with 15 bases between them. Here the CDR3 DNA reads TGTGCCAGCAGCACAACGACTAAATCTAGCACAGATACGCAGTATTTT. Translated, it gives CASSTTTKSSTDTQYF.